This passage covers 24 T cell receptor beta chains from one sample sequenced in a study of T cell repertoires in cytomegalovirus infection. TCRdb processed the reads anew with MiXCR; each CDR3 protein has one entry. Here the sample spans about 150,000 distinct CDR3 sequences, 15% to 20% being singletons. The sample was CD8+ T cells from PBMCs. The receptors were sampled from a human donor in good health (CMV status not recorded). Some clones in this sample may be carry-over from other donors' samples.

This chain's CDR3 is CASSVAGTARNTGELFF. The CDR3 nucleotides read TGTGCCAGCAGCGTAGCTGGGACAGCCAGGAACACCGGGGAGCTGTTTTTT. This chain connects TRBV9 to TRBJ2-2; 7 bases align to TRBD1. V shed 0 bases and J 1 base; nucleotides not matched to a gene: 6. Germline CDR1 SGDLS, CDR2 YYNGEE. The CDR3 consists of 17 residues.

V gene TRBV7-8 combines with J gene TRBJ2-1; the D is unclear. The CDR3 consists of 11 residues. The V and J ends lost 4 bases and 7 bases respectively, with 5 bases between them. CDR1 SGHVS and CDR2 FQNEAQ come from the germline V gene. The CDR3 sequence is CASSSRNEQFF. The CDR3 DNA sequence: TGTGCCAGCAGCTCACGGAATGAGCAGTTCTTC. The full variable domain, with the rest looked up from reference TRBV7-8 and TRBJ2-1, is GAGVSQSPRYKVAKRGQDVALRCDPISGHVSLFWYQQALGQGPEFLTYFQNEAQLDKSGLPSDRFFAERPEGSVSTLKIQRTQQEDSAVYLCASSSRNEQFFGPGTRLTVL.

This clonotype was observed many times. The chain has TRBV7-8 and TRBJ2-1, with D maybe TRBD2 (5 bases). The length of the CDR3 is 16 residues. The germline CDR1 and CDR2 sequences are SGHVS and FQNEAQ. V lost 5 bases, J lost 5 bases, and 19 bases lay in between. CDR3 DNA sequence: TGTGCCAGCAGCCTACCCCAGAGCGGCATCAACAATGAGCAGTTCTTC. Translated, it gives CASSLPQSGINNEQFF.

CDR3 residues: CASSLVAGGSSYNEQFF. DNA of the CDR3: TGTGCCAGCAGTTTAGTAGCGGGTGGGAGCTCCTACAATGAGCAGTTCTTC. The J gene is TRBJ2-1, the V gene TRBV27, with 7 bases matching TRBD2. CDR3 length: 17 residues. V was clipped by 2 bases and J by 0 bases; unmatched bases: 7. The V gene's germline CDR1 is MNHEY and CDR2 SMNVEV (reference sequence).

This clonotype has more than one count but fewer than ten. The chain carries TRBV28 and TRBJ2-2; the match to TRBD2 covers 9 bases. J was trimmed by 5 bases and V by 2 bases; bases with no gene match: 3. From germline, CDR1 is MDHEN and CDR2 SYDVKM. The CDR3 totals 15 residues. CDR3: CASSLVLAGTGELFF. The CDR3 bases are TGTGCCAGCAGTTTAGTCCTAGCGGGAACCGGGGAGCTGTTTTTT.

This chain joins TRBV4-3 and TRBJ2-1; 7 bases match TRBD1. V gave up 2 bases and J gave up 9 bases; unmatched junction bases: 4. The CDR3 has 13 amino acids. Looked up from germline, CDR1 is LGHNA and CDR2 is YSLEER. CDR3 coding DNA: TGCGCCAGCAGCCAACTAGGGGGCGTTGAGCAGTTCTTC. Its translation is CASSQLGGVEQFF.

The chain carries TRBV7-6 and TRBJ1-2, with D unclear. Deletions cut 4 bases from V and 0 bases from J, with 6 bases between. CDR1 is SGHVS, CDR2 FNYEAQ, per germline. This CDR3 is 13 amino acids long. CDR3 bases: TGTGCCAGCAGCTGGGATACTAACTATGGCTACACCTTC. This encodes CASSWDTNYGYTF.

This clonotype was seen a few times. DNA of the CDR3: TGCAGCGTTGGGTGGGATGGGGACATTCAGTACTTC. Amino acid sequence: CSVGWDGDIQYF. This chain links TRBV29-1 with TRBJ2-4; the D is unclear. The length of the CDR3 is 12 residues. Germline V gene data show CDR1 as SQVTM and CDR2 as ANQGSEA. Trimming took 4 bases from V and 8 from J, leaving 12 bases between them. Drawing the rest from reference TRBV29-1 and TRBJ2-4, the complete variable domain is SAVISQKPSRDICQRGTSLTIQCQVDSQVTMMFWYRQQPGQSLTLIATANQGSEATYESGFVIDKFPISRPNLTFSTLTVSNMSPEDSSIYLCSVGWDGDIQYFGAGTRLSVL.

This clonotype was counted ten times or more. The CDR3 coding sequence is TGTGCCAGCAGCCCCTCGGGTCCCCCGGGAGGAAATCAGCCCCAGCATTTT. It is translated as CASSPSGPPGGNQPQHF. The chain links TRBV7-2 to TRBJ1-5; D is ambiguous. CDR3 length: 17 amino acids. Trimming removed 5 bases from V and 4 bases from J, with 21 bases in between. Germline V gives CDR1 SGHTA, CDR2 FQGNSA.

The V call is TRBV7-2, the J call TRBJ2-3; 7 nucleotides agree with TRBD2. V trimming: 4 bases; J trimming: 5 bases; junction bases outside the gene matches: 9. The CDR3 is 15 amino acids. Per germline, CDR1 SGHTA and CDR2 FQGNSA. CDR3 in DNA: TGTGCCAGCAGCTATGAGGGAGGGCCGGTAGATACGCAGTATTTT. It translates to CASSYEGGPVDTQYF.

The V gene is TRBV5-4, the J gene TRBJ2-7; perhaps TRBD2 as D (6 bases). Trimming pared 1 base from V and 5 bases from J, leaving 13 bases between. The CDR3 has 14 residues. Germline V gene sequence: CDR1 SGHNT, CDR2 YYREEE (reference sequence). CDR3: CASSLKAGRNEQYF. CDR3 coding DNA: TGTGCCAGCAGCTTGAAGGCGGGGAGGAACGAGCAGTACTTC.

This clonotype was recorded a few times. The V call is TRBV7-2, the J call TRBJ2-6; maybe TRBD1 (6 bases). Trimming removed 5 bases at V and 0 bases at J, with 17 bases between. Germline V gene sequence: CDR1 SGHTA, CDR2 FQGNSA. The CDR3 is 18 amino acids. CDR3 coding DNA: TGTGCCAGCAGCCCCAAGGGACACCTCAACTCTGGGGCCAACGTCCTGACTTTC. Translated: CASSPKGHLNSGANVLTF.

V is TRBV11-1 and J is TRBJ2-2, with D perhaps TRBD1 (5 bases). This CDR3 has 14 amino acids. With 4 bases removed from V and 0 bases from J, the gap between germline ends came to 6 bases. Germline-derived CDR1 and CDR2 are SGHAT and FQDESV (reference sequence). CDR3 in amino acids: CASSSDTNTGELFF. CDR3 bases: TGTGCCAGCAGCTCGGACACGAACACCGGGGAGCTGTTTTTT. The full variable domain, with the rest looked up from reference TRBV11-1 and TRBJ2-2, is EAEVAQSPRYKITEKSQAVAFWCDPISGHATLYWYRQILGQGPELLVQFQDESVVDDSQLPKDRFSAERLKGVDSTLKIQPAELGDSAMYLCASSSDTNTGELFFGEGSRLTVL.

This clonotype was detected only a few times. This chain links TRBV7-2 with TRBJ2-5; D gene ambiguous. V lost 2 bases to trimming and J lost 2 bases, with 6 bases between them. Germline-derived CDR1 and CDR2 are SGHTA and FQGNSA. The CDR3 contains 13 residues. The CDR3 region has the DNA TGTGCCAGCAGCTTACACAGACAAGAGACCCAGTACTTC. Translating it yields CASSLHRQETQYF.

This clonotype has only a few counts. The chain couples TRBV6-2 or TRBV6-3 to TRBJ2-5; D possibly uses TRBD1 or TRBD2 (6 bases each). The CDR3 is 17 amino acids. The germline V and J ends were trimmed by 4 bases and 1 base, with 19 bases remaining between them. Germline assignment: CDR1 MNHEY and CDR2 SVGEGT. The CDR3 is CASSFPTGGPTQETQYF. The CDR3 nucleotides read TGTGCCAGCAGTTTCCCAACCGGGGGCCCGACCCAAGAGACCCAGTACTTC.

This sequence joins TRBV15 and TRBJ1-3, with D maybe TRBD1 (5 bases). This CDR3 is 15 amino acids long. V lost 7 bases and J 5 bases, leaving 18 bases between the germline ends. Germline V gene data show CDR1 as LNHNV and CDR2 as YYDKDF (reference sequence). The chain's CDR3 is CATTLFGTDRNTIYF. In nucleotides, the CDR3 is TGTGCCACCACCCTATTTGGGACGGATAGAAACACCATATATTTT. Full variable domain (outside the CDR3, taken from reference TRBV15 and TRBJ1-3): DAMVIQNPRYQVTQFGKPVTLSCSQTLNHNVMYWYQQKSSQAPKLLFHYYDKDFNNEADTPDNFQSRRPNTSFCFLDIRSPGLGDTAMYLCATTLFGTDRNTIYFGEGSWLTVV.

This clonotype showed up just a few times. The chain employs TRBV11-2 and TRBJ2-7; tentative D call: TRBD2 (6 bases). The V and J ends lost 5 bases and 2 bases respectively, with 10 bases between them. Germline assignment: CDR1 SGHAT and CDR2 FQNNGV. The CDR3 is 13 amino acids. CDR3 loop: CASSPPGAYEQYF. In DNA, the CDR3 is TGTGCCAGCAGCCCCCCGGGGGCCTACGAGCAGTACTTC. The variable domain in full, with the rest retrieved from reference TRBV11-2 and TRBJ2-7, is EAGVAQSPRYKIIEKRQSVAFWCNPISGHATLYWYQQILGQGPKLLIQFQNNGVVDDSQLPKDRFSAERLKGVDSTLKIQPAKLEDSAVYLCASSPPGAYEQYFGPGTRLTVT.

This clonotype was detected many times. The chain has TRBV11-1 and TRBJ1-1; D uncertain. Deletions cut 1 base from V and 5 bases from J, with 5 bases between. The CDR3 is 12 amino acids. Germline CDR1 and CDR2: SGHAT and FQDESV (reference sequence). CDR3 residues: CASSLVRTEAFF. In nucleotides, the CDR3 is TGTGCCAGCAGCTTAGTCCGGACTGAAGCTTTCTTT.

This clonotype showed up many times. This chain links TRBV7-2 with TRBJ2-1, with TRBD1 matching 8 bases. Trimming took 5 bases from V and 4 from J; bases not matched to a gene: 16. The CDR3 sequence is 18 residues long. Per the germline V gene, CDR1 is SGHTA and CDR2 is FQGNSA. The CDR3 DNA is TGTGCCAGCAGCCCGCGGAAAGGCTTGACAGGGGCTTACAATGAGCAGTTCTTC. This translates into CASSPRKGLTGAYNEQFF.

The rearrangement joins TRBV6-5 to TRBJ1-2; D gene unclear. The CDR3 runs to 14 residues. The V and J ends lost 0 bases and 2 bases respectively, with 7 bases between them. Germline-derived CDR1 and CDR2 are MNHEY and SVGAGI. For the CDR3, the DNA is TGTGCCAGCAGTTACTCGCCCAGAAACTATGGCTACACCTTC. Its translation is CASSYSPRNYGYTF.

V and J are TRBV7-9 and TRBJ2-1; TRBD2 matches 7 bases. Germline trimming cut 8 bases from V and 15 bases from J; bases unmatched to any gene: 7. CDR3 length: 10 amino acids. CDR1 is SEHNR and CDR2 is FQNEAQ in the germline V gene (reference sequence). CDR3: CASGGEGRFF. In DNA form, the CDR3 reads TGTGCCAGCGGGGGGGAGGGCCGGTTCTTC.

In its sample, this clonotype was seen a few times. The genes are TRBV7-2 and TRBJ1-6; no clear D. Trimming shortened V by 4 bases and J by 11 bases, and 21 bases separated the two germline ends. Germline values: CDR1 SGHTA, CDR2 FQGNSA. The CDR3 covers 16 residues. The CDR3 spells CASSSTPPPSRAPLHF. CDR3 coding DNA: TGTGCCAGCAGCTCCACTCCCCCTCCGAGCCGGGCACCCCTCCACTTT.

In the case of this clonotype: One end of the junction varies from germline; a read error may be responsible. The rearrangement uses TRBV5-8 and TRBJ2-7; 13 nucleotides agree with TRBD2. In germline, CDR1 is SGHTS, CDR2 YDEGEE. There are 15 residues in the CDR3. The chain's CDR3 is CARSPTSGGAEEQYF. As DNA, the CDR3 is TGTGCCCGCAGCCCCACTAGCGGGGGGGCTGAGGAGCAGTACTTC.

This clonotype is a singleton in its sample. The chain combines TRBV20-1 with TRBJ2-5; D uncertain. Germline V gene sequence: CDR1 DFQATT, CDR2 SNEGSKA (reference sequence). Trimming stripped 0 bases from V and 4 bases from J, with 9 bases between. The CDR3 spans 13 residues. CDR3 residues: CSARERGGETQYF. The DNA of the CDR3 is TGCAGTGCTAGAGAACGAGGTGGAGAGACCCAGTACTTC.